The T cell receptor beta chain described here comes from a study of blood T cell repertoires in COVID-19. The germline V gene has CDR1 SGHTS and CDR2 YDEGEE. V was pared by 4 bases and J by 3 bases, with 14 bases between. There are 15 residues in the CDR3. Produced via immunoSEQ multiplex PCR; TCRdb's table is partial and in-frame only. This sample has over 130,000 clones, with about 80% found just once. In this sample, this clone turned up a few times. This TCR was sampled from a human donor in a cohort sampled during active COVID-19. This chain connects TRBV5-8 to TRBJ2-1, with D perhaps matching TRBD2 (5 bases). Source material: peripheral blood. The chain's CDR3 is CASSGGRQYYNEQFF. The DNA for the CDR3 is TGTGCCAGCAGCGGAGGACGGCAATACTACAATGAGCAGTTCTTC.